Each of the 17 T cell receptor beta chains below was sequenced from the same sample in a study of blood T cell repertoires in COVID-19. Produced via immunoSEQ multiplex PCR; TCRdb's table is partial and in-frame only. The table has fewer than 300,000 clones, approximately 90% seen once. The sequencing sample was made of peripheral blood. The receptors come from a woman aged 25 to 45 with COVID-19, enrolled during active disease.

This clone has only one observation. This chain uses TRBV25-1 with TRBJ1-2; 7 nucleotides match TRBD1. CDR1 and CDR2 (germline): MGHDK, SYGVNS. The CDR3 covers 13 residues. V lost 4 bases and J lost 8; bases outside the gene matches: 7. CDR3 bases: TGTGCCAGCAGTGTCGAGGGGGCGCTCGGCTACACCTTC. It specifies CASSVEGALGYTF.

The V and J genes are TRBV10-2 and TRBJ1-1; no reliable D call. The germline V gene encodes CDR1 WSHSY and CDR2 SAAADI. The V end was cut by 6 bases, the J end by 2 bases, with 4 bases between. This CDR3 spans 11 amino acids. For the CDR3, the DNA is TGCGCCAGCAGACAAAACACTGAAGCTTTCTTT. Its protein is CASRQNTEAFF.

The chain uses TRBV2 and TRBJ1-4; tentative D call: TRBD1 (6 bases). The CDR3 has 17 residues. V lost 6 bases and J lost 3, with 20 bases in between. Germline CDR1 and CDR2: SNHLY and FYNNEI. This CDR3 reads CASRTGRTASSNEKLFF. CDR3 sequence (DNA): TGTGCCAGCAGGACTGGTCGGACAGCCTCGTCTAATGAAAAACTGTTTTTT.

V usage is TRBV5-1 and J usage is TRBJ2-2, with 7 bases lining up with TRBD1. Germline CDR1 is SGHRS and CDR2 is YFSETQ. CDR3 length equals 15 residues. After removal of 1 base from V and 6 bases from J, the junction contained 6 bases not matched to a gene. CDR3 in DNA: TGCGCCAGCAGCTTGTTGACAGGGCAGTCCGGGGAGCTGTTTTTT. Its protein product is CASSLLTGQSGELFF.

CDR3 sequence: CASSLDGLTYNEQFF. The CDR3 DNA reads as TGTGCCAGCAGCTTGGACGGACTAACCTACAATGAGCAGTTCTTC. The chain employs TRBV7-9 and TRBJ2-1; tentative D call: TRBD2 (6 bases). In germline, CDR1 is SEHNR, CDR2 FQNEAQ (reference sequence). Trimming left V 3 bases short and J 2 bases short, with 11 bases between. The CDR3 has 15 amino acids. The variable domain in full, with the rest retrieved from reference TRBV7-9 and TRBJ2-1, is DTGVSQNPRHKITKRGQNVTFRCDPISEHNRLYWYRQTLGQGPEFLTYFQNEAQLEKSRLLSDRFSAERPKGSFSTLEIQRTEQGDSAMYLCASSLDGLTYNEQFFGPGTRLTVL.

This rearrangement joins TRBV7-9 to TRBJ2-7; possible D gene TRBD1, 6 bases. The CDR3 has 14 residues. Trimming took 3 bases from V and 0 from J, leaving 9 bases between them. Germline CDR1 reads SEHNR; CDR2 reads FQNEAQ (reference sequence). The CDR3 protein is CASSFRDISYEQYF. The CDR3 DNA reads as TGTGCCAGCAGCTTCCGGGACATCTCCTACGAGCAGTACTTC.

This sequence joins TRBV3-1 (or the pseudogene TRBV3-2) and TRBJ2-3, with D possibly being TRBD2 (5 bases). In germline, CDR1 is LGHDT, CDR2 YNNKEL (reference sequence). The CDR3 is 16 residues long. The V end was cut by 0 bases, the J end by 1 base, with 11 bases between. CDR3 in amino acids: CASSQERDSGTDTQYF. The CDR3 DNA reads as TGTGCCAGCAGCCAAGAAAGGGATAGCGGCACAGATACGCAGTATTTT.

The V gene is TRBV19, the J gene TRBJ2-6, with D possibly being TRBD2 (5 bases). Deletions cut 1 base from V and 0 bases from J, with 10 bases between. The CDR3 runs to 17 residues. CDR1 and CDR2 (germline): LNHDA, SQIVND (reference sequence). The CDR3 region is CASSIGAGLSGANVLTF. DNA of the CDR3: TGTGCCAGTAGTATAGGGGCCGGACTCTCTGGGGCCAACGTCCTGACTTTC.

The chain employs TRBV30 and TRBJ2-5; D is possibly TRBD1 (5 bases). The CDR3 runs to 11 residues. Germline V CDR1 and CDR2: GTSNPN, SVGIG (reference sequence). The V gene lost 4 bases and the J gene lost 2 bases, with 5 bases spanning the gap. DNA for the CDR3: TGTGCCTGGACAGGGCAAGAGACCCAGTACTTC. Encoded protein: CAWTGQETQYF.

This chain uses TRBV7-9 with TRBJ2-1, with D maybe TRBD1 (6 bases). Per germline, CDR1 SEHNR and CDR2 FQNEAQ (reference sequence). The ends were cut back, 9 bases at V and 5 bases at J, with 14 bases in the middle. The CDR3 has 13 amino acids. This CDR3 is CASRGTIHNEQFF. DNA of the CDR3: TGTGCCAGTAGGGGGACCATCCACAATGAGCAGTTCTTC.

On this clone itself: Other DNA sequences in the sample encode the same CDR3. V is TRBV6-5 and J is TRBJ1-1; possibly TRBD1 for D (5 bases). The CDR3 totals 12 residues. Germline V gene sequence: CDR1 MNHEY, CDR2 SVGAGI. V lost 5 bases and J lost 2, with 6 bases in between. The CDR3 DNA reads TGTGCCAGCAGTACAGGCAACACTGAAGCTTTCTTT. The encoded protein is CASSTGNTEAFF.

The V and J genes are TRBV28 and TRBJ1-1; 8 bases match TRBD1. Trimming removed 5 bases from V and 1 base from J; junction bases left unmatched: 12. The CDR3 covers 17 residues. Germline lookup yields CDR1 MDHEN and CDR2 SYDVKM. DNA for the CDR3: TGTGCCAGCAGTCCCCGGACAGGGACGGTTGGGAACACTGAAGCTTTCTTT. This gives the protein CASSPRTGTVGNTEAFF.

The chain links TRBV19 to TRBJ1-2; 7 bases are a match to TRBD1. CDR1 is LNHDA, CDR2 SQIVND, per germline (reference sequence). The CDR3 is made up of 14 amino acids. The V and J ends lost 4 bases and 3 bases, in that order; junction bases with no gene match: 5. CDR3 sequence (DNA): TGTGCCAGTAGTACCCAGGGGGGCTACTATGGCTACACCTTC. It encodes CASSTQGGYYGYTF. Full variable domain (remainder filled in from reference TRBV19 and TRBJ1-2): DGGITQSPKYLFRKEGQNVTLSCEQNLNHDAMYWYRQDPGQGLRLIYYSQIVNDFQKGDIAEGYSVSREKKESFPLTVTSAQKNPTAFYLCASSTQGGYYGYTFGSGTRLTVV.

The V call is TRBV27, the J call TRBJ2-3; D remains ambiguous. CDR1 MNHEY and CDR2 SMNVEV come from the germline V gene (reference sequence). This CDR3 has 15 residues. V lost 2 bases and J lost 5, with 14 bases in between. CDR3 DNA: TGTGCCAGCAGTTTAGGCGTGATGGCGGAAGATACGCAGTATTTT. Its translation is CASSLGVMAEDTQYF.

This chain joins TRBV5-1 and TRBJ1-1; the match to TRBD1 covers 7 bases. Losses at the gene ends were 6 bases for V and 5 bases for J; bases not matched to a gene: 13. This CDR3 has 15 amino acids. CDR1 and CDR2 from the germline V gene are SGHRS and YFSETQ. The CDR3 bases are TGCGCCAGCACCTTAGAGGGGGCGAAGGGTACTGAAGCTTTCTTT. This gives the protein CASTLEGAKGTEAFF. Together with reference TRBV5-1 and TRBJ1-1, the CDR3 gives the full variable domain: KAGVTQTPRYLIKTRGQQVTLSCSPISGHRSVSWYQQTPGQGLQFLFEYFSETQRNKGNFPGRFSGRQFSNSRSEMNVSTLELGDSALYLCASTLEGAKGTEAFFGQGTRLTVV.

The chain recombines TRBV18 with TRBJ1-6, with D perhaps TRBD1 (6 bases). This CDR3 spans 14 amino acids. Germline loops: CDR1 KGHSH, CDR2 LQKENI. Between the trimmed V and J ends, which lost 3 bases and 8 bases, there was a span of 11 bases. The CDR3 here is CASSPGAAHSPLHF. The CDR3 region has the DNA TGTGCCAGCTCACCGGGGGCAGCGCATTCACCCCTCCACTTT.

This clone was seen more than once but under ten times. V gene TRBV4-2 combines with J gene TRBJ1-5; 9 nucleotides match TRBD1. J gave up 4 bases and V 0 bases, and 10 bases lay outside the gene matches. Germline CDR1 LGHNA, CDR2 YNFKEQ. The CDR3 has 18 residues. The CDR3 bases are TGTGCCAGCAGCCAAGATCGCGGGGACAGGGTGTGGAATCAGCCCCAGCATTTT. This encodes CASSQDRGDRVWNQPQHF.